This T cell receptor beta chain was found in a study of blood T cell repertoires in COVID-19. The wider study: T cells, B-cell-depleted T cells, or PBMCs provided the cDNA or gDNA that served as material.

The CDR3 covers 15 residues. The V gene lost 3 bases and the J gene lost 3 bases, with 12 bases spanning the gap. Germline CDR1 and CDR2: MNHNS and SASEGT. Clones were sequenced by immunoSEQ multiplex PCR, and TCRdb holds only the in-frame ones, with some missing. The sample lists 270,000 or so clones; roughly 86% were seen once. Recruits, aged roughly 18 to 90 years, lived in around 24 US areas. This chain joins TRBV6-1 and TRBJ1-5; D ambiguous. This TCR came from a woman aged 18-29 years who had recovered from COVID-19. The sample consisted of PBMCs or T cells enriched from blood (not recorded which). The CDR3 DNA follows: TGTGCCAGCAGTGACCTTTACAGAGACAATCAGCCCCAGCATTTT. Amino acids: CASSDLYRDNQPQHF.